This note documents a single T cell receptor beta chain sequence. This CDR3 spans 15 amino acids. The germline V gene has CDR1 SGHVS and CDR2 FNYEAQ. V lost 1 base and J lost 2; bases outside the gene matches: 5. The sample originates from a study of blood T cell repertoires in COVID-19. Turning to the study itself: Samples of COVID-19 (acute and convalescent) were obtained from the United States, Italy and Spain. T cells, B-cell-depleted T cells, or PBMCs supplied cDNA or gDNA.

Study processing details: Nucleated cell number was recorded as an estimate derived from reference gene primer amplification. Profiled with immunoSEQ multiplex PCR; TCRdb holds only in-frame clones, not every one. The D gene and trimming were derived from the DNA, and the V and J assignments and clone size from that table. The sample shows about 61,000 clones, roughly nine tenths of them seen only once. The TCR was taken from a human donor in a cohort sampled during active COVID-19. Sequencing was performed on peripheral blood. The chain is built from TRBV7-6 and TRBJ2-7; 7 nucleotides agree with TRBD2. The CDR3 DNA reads TGTGCCAGCAGCTTAGGGGCTAGCGGACCCTACGAGCAGTACTTC. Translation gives CASSLGASGPYEQYF.